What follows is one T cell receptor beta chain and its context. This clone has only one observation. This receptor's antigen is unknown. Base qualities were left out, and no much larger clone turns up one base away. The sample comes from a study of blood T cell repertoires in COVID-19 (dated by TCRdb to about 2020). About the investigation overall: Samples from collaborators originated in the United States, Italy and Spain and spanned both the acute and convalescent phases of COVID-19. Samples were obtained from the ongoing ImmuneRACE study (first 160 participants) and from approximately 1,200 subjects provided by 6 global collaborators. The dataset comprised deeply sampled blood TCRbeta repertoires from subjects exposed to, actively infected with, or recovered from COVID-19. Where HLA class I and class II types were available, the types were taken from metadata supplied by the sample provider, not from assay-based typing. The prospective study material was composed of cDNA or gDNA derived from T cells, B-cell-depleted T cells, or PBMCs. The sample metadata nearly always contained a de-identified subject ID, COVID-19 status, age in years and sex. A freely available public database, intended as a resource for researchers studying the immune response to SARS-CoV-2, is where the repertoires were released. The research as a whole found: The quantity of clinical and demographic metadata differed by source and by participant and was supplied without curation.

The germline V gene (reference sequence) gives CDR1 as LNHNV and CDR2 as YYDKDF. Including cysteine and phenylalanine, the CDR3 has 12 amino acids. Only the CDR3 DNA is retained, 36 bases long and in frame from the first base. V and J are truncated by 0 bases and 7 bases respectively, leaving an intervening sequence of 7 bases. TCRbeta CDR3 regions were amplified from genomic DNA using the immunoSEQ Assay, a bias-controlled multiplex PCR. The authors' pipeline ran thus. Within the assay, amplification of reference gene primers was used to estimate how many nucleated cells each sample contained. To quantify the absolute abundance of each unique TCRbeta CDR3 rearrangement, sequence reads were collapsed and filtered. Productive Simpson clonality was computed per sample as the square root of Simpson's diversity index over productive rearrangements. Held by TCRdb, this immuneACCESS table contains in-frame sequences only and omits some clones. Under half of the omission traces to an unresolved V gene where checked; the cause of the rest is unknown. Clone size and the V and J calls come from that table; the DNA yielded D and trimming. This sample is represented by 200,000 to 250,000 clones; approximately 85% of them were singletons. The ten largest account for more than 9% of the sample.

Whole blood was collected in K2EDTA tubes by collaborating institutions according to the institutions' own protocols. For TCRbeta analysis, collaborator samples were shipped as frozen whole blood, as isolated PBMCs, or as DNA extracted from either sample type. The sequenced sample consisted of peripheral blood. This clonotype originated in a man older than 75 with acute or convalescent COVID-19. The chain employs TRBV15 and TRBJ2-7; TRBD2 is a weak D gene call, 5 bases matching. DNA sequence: TGTGCCACCAGCAGAGATCGGAGGGAGCAGTACTTC. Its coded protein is CATSRDRREQYF.